This TCR beta chain was recovered during a study of OX40 agonist ivuxolimab in advanced cancers. The overall study: There were three patients with partial responses, one having hepatocellular carcinoma and two cutaneous melanoma.

Enrollment shut out patients with autoimmune disease history or systemic immunosuppression. The study sampled blood at baseline, cycle 4 day 1, and cycle 7 day 1. Germline V gene data show CDR1 as SGHTA and CDR2 as FQGNSA. The CDR3 is 16 residues long. V dropped 1 base and J dropped 1; count of bases not matched to a gene: 2. Clones were read by immunoSEQ multiplex PCR, and TCRdb kept only the in-frame ones, dropping some. The sample holds about 77,000 clones, over 85% seen once. The sequenced sample was CD4+ or CD8+ T cells sorted from blood, obtained in a trial of the OX40 agonist ivuxolimab. The sequence was obtained from an adult with an advanced solid tumor such as melanoma, head and neck, liver or kidney cancer. The J gene is TRBJ2-3, the V gene TRBV7-2, with 10 bases identical to TRBD2. The CDR3 coding sequence is TGTGCCAGCAGCTTAGAAGCGGGAGGGGGCACAGATACGCAGTATTTT. The encoded protein is CASSLEAGGGTDTQYF.